Included here is one T cell receptor beta chain sequence, with context. Germline V gene data show CDR1 as KGHSH and CDR2 as LQKENI. The CDR3 consists of 13 residues. V shed 3 bases and J 8 bases; nucleotides not matched to a gene: 4. The data were obtained in a study of blood T cell repertoires in COVID-19. Study context: Donors in the United States, Italy and Spain gave samples during acute or convalescent COVID-19.

Per the original methods: Amplified reference gene primers provided the basis for estimating nucleated cell counts. The method was immunoSEQ multiplex PCR; TCRdb's version includes in-frame clones alone and lacks a portion of them. V and J calls and clone size are as listed in that table; D and trimming were resolved from the DNA. The sample carries around 150,000 clones, roughly 90% recorded once. Sequencing was performed on peripheral blood. V is TRBV18 and J is TRBJ1-2; 9 bases fit TRBD1. This receptor was obtained from a woman aged 55-69 years with active or convalescent COVID-19. CDR3 protein: CASSPGTGLGYTF. CDR3 nucleotides: TGTGCCAGCTCACCCGGGACAGGGCTGGGCTACACCTTC.